What follows is one TCR beta chain and its context. Its antigen is unknown. CDR1 is GTSNPN, CDR2 SVGIG, per germline (reference sequence). The V gene lost 0 bases and the J gene lost 4 bases, with 12 bases spanning the gap. CDR3 size: 14 residues. The survey-level immunoSEQ assay was used. Data came from immunoSEQ multiplex PCR; TCRdb stores just in-frame clones and leaves some out. Of 25,000 to 30,000 clones detected, approximately 84% appear once; the ten largest clones hold around 1%. These data come from a study of STAT5B mutations in CD4+ large granular lymphocyte leukemia. Notes on the study in general: 8/27 top patient clones versus 2/35 control clones were TRBV06-family. Patient CD4-sorted repertoires stayed more clonal than healthy ones after leukemic-clone removal.

This chain connects TRBV30 to TRBJ2-5; D may be TRBD2 (7 bases). Specimen: CD4+ T cells from blood buffy coats. The source of this sequence is a human donor in good health. CDR3 residues: CAWSVKGGGETQYF. Here the CDR3 DNA reads TGTGCCTGGAGTGTAAAGGGGGGGGGAGAGACCCAGTACTTC.